The entry below describes one TCR beta chain. Its cognate antigen has yet to be identified. Base qualities are not provided; no much larger clone lies one nucleotide away. This specimen comes from a study of shared clonotypes between healthy human individuals (dated by TCRdb to 2019 to 2021). Regarding the complete study: The cohort included a few men and a couple of women between 18 and 49 years of age. Between about 0.8 and 9 billion PBMCs per donor were obtained by leukapheresis. To estimate repertoire size and how much clonotypes are shared between individuals, the study performed deep sequencing of blood TCR repertoires from about five healthy adults. Different laboratories and diverse techniques were used to prepare libraries and sequence TCR repertoires, to increase sequencing depth and limit assay-specific biases.

Donors were healthy HIV-negative adults with no recently reported acute infections or vaccinations. All donors were Caucasian adults living in Nashville, Tennessee, USA. For unsorted samples, tens of millions of PBMCs were counted, and genomic DNA was extracted using the QIAamp DNA Blood Mini kit. After blood collection by leukapheresis, PBMCs were isolated using Ficoll-Histopaque density gradient centrifugation and then cryopreserved in the vapor phase of liquid nitrogen. TCR CDR3 regions were amplified from genomic DNA by multiplex PCR using the deep immunoSEQ assay. Extracted genomic DNA from each cell subset was distributed evenly across all wells of several immunoSEQ 96-well plates, and each plate was treated as a replicate. For unsorted PBMC, approximately 0.3 ug of genomic DNA, equivalent to approximately 28,000 T cell genomes, went into each replicate PCR. Unsorted PBMC genomic DNA was sequenced across ten immunoSEQ deep assay plates. Purified libraries were quantified with a Qubit 3.0 fluorometer, sized on a Bioanalyzer 2100, and re-quantified with the KAPA Library Quantification kit. A separate single-read 150-cycle Illumina NextSeq 550 flow cell was used to sequence each immunoSEQ 96-well plate. On the study's bioinformatics: Because the immunoSEQ output held only junctional sequences and lacked quality scores, the filtering could not match the filtering applied to full-length reads. To assign V/J genes and CDR3, sequences were annotated against IMGT germline references using PyIR, a Python wrapper for IgBLAST v1.9. Any read was removed if the V/J assignment was weak (E-value above 1e-6), the CDR3 was missing, or the read contained stop codons, out-of-frame junctions, or ambiguous translated residues. V3J clonotypes were defined as sequences sharing an identical inferred V gene, J gene, and CDR3 amino acid sequence. Percentage overlap between repertoires was calculated by dividing the number of shared unique clonotypes by the size of the smaller repertoire. Repertoire richness was assessed with RTK rarefaction, the Chao1 estimator, and Recon v2.1 estimates of unobserved clonotypes. The source is immuneACCESS, and TCRdb retained only in-frame sequences with V and J called. Part of the clones is not carried over; for the studies checked, unresolved V genes explain less than half of this, and the remainder is unexplained. V and J calls and clone size come straight from that table; D and trimming were deduced from the DNA. The sample has about 460,000 clones on record, around 77% of them singletons. The ten largest clones add up to around 11% of the sample.

Reading from cysteine to phenylalanine, the CDR3 counts 14 amino acids. Kept here is only the CDR3 DNA, which spans 42 bases and is read in frame from base 1. CDR1 and CDR2 are read off the germline V gene as SGHRS and YFSETQ. The junction shows trimming of 4 bases on V and 5 bases on J, and the gene matches do not reach 2 bases of it. Overall study results and their limits: Pairwise subsampling indicated that sequencing depth was expected to affect the degree of clonotype sharing among donors. Sampling was restricted to blood, and TCR repertoires in tissues likely differ from the TCR repertoires found in blood. The small number of donors limited the genetic and exposure-history diversity represented.

This TCR derives from a woman between 35 and 50 years old in good health. Some clones in this sample may be carry-over from other donors' samples. The sample consisted of PBMCs. The rearranged chain carries TRBV5-1 and TRBJ2-6, with 8 bases aligning to TRBD2. The DNA sequence reads TGCGCCAGCAGCCGGACTAGCTGGGCCAACGTCCTGACTTTC. Its protein is CASSRTSWANVLTF.